This T cell receptor beta chain was sequenced during a study of cytomegalovirus exposure and HLA in healthy donors. Study-wide results and caveats: For most TCR beta V segments, an earlier analysis put the productive rate at about 87% or about 30% of the time. The study labeled under 200 TCR beta chains cytomegalovirus-associated. Analysis was performed later, and it showed HLA-associated TCR beta chains to be more clonally expanded than equally common others.

In regard to this clone: The antigen remains unidentified.

The germline gives CDR1 SGHTA, CDR2 FQGNSA. The CDR3 is 13 residues long. V lost 3 bases and J 2 bases, leaving 8 bases between the germline ends. PCR primers comprised 60 Vbeta and 13 Jbeta primers. Measured with immunoSEQ multiplex PCR; TCRdb has only the in-frame clones, and not every one. The sample yields over 150,000 clones, roughly 87% seen once. The chain couples TRBV7-2 to TRBJ2-7; D is unclear. This clonotype originated in a girl under three years old in good health and CMV-seronegative. The sample comprised PBMCs. CDR3 DNA: TGTGCCAGCAGCTTCCCCCAGACCTACGAGCAGTACTTC. Its protein product is CASSFPQTYEQYF.